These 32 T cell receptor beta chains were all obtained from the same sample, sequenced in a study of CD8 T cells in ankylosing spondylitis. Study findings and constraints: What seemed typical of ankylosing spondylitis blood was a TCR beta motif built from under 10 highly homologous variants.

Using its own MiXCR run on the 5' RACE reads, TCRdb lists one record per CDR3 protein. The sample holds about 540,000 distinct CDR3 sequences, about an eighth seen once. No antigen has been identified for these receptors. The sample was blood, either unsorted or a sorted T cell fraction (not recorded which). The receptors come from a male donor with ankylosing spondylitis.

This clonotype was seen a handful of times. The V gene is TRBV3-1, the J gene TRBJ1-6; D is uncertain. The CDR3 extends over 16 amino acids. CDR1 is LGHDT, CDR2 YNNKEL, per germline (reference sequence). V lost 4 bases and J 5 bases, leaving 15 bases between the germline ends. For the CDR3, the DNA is TGTGCCAGCAGCCCAAAGGGTCCGGGAGATAATTCACCCCTCCACTTT. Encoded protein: CASSPKGPGDNSPLHF. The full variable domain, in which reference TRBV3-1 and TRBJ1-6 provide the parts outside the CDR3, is DTAVSQTPKYLVTQMGNDKSIKCEQNLGHDTMYWYKQDSKKFLKIMFSYNNKELIINETVPNRFSPKSPDKAHLNLHINSLELGDSAVYFCASSPKGPGDNSPLHFGNGTRLTVT.

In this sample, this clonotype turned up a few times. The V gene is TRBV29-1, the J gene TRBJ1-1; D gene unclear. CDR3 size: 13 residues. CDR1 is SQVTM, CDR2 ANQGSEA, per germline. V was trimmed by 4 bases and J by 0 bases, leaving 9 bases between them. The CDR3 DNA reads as TGCAGCGTTGTCCCCCAAATGAACACTGAAGCTTTCTTT. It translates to CSVVPQMNTEAFF.

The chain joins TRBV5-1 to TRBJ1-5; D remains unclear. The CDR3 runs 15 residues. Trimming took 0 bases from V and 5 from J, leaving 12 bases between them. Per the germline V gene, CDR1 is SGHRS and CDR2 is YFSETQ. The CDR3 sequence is CASSLDGSLYQPQHF. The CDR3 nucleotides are TGCGCCAGCAGCTTGGATGGGTCATTGTATCAGCCCCAGCATTTT.

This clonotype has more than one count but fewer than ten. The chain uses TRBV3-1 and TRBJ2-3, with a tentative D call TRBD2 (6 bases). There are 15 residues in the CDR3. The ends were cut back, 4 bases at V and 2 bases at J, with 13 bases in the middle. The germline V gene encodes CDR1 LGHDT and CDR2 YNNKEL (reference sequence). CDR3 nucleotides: TGTGCCAGCAGCCGAACGGGGGAGAACACAGATACGCAGTATTTT. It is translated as CASSRTGENTDTQYF.

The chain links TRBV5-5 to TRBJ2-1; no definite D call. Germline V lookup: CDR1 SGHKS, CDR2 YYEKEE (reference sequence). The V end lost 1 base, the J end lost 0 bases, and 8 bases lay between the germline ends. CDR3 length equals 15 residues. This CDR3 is CASSLSPGSYNEQFF. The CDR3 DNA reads TGTGCCAGCAGCTTGAGCCCTGGCTCCTACAATGAGCAGTTCTTC.

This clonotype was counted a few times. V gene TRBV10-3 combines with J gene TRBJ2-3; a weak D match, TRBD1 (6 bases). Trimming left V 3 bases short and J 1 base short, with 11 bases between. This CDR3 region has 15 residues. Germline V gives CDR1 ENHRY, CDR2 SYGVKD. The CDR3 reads CAISDPGHRTDTQYF. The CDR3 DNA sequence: TGTGCCATCAGTGATCCGGGACACCGCACAGATACGCAGTATTTT.

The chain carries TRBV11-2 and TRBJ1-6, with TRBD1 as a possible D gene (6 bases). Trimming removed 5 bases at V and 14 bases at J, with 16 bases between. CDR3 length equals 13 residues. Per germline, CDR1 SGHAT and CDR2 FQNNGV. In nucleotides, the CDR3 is TGTGCCAGCAGCCCTGGTAGGGGGTATTCCCTCCACTTT. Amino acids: CASSPGRGYSLHF.

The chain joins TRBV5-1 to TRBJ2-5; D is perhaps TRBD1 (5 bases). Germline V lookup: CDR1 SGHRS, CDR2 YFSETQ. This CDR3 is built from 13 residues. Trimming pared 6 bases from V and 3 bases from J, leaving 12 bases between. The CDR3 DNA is TGCGCCAGCAACGGTGACAGTAAAGAGACCCAGTACTTC. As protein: CASNGDSKETQYF.

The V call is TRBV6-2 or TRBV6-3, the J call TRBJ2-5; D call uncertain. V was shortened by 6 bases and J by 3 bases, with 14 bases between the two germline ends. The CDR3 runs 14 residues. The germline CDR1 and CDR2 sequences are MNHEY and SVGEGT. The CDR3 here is CASSPAVGKETQYF. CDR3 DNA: TGTGCCAGCAGCCCCGCGGTTGGGAAAGAGACCCAGTACTTC.

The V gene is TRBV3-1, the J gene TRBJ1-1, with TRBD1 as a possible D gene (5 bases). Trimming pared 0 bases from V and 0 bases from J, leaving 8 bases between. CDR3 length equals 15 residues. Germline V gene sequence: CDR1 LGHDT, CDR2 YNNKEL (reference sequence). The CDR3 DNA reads TGTGCCAGCAGCCAAGATATGGGGGTGAACACTGAAGCTTTCTTT. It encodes CASSQDMGVNTEAFF.

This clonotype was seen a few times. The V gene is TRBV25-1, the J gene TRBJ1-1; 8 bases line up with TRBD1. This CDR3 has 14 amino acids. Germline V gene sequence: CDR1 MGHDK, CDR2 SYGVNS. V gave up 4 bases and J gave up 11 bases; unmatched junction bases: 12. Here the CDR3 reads CASSAQIRGLGAFF. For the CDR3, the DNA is TGTGCCAGCAGTGCACAAATCAGGGGGCTGGGGGCTTTCTTT.

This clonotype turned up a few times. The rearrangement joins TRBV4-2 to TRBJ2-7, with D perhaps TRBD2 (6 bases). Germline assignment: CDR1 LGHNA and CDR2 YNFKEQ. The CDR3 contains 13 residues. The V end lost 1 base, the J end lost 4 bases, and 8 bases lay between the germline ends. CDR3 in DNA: TGTGCCAGCAGCCAAGGGGCGGGGTACGAGCAGTACTTC. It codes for CASSQGAGYEQYF.

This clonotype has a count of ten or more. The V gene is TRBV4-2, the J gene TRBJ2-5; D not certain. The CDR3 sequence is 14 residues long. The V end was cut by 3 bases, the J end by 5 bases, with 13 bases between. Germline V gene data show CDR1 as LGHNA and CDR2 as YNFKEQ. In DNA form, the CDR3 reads TGTGCCAGCAGCCAGTTTACCACCCCCGAGACCCAGTACTTC. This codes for CASSQFTTPETQYF.

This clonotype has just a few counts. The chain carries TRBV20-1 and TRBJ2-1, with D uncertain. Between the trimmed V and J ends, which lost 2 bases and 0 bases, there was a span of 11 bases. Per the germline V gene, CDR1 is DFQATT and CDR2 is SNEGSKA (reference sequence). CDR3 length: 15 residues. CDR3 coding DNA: TGCAGTGCTAGAAACACTTTGAGCTCCTACAATGAGCAGTTCTTC. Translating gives CSARNTLSSYNEQFF.

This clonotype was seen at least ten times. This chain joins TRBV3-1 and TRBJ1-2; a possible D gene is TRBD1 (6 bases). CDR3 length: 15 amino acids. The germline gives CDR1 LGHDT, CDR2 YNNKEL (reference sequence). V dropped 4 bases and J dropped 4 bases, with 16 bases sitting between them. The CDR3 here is CASSPRARGGYGYTF. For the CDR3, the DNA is TGTGCCAGCAGCCCCCGCGCTAGAGGGGGCTATGGCTACACCTTC.

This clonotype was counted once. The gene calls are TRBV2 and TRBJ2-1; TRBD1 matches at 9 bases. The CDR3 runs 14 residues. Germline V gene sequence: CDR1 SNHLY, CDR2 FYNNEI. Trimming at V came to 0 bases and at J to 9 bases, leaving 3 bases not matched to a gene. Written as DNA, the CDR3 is TGTGCCAGCAGTGAAGCTACAGGGGGCAGTGAGCAGTTCTTC. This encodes CASSEATGGSEQFF. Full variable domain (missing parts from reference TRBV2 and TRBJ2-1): EPEVTQTPSHQVTQMGQEVILRCVPISNHLYFYWYRQILGQKVEFLVSFYNNEISEKSEIFDDQFSVERPDGSNFTLKIRSTKLEDSAMYFCASSEATGGSEQFFGPGTRLTVL.

In DNA, the CDR3 is TGTGCCAGCAGCTTAACAACTAACCAAGAGACCCAGTACTTC. This encodes CASSLTTNQETQYF. The chain is built from TRBV7-9 and TRBJ2-5; D is unclear. Looked up from germline, CDR1 is SEHNR and CDR2 is FQNEAQ (reference sequence). Trimming stripped 2 bases from V and 0 bases from J, with 7 bases between. The length of the CDR3 is 14 residues.

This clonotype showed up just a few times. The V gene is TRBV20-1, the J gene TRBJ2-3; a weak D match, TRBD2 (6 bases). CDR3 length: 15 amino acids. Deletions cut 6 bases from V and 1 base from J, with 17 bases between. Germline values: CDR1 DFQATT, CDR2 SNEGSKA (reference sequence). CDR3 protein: CSAVLAPGGTDTQYF. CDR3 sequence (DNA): TGCAGTGCAGTACTAGCCCCGGGGGGCACAGATACGCAGTATTTT.

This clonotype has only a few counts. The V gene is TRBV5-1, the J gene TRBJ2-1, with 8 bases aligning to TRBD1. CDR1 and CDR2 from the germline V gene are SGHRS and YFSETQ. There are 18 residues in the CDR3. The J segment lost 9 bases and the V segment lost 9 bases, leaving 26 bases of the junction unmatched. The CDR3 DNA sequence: TGCGCCACCACAGCTTCCGCGTACGGTATGGACAGGGTCGGTGAGCAGTTCTTC. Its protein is CATTASAYGMDRVGEQFF.

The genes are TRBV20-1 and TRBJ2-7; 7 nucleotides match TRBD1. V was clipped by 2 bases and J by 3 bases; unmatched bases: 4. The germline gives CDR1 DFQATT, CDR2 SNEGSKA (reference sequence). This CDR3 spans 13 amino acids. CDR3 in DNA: TGCAGTGCTAGACGCACAGGGGTCTACGAGCAGTACTTC. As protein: CSARRTGVYEQYF.

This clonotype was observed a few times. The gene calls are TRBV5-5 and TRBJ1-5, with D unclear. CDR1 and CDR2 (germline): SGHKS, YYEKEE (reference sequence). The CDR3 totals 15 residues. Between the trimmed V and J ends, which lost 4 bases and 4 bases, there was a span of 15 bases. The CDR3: CASSPDHLKNQPQHF. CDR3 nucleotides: TGTGCCAGCAGCCCCGACCATCTCAAGAATCAGCCCCAGCATTTT.

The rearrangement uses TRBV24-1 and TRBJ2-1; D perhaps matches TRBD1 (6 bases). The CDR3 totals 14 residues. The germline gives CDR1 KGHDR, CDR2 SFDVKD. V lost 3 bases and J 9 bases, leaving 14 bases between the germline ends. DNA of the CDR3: TGTGCCACCAGTGATCCTGACAGGCCAGTTGAGCAGTTCTTC. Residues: CATSDPDRPVEQFF.

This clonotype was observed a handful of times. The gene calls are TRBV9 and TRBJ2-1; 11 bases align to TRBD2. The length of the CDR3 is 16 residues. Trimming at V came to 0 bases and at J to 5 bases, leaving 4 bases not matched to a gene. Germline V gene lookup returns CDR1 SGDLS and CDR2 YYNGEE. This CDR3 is CASSVVLAGGNNEQFF. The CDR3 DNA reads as TGTGCCAGCAGCGTAGTTTTAGCGGGAGGGAACAATGAGCAGTTCTTC.

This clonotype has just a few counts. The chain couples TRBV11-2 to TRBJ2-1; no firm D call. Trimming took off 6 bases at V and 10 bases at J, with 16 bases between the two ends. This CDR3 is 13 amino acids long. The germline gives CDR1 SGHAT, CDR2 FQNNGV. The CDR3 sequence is CASSRFREGEQFF. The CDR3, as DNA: TGTGCCAGCAGTAGGTTTAGGGAAGGGGAGCAGTTCTTC.

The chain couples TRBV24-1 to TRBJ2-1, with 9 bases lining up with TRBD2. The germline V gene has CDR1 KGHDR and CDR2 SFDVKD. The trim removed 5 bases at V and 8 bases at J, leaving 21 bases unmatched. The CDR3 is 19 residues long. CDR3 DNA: TGTGCCACCAGTGCCCCACTTGGGTTAGCGGGAGTGAGAGGAGATGAGCAGTTCTTC. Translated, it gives CATSAPLGLAGVRGDEQFF.

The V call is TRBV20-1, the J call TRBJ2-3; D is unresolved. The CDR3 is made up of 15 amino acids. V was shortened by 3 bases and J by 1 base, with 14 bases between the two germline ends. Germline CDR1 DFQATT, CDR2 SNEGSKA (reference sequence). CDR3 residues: CSASLGSSRTDTQYF. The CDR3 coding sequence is TGCAGTGCTAGCCTAGGGTCGAGTCGCACAGATACGCAGTATTTT.

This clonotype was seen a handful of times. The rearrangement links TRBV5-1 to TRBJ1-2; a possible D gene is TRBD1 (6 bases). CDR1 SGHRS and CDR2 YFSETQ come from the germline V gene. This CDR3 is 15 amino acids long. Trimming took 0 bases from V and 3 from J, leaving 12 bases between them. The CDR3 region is CASSLEGGIDYGYTF. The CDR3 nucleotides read TGCGCCAGCAGCTTGGAGGGGGGAATCGACTATGGCTACACCTTC.

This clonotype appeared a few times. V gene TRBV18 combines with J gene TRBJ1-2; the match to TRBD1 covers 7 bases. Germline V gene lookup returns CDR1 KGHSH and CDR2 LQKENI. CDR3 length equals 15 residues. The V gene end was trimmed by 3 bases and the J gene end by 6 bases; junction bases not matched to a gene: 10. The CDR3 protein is CASSPRADREDGYTF. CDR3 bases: TGTGCCAGCTCACCCCGCGCTGACAGGGAAGATGGCTACACCTTC.

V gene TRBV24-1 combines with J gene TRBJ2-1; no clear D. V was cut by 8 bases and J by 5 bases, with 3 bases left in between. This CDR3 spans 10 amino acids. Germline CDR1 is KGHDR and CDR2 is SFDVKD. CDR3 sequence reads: CATMHNEQFF. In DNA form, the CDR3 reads TGTGCCACCATGCACAATGAGCAGTTCTTC.

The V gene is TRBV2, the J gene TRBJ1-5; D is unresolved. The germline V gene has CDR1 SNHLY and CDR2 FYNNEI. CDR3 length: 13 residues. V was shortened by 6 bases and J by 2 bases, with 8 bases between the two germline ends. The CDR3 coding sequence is TGTGCCAGCAGACTGGATGGCAATCAGCCCCAGCATTTT. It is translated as CASRLDGNQPQHF.

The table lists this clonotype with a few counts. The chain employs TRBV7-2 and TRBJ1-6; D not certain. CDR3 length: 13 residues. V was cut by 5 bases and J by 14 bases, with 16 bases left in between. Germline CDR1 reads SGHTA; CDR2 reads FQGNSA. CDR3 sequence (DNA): TGTGCCAGCAGCCCGGACTCTAAAGGAGCCCTCCACTTT. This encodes CASSPDSKGALHF.

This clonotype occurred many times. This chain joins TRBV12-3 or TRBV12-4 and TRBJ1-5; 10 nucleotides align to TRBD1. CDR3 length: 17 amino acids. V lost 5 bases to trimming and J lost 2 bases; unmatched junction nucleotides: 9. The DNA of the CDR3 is TGTGCCAGCAGTCCCGGACAGGGGGATTATGGCAATCAGCCCCAGCATTTT. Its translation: CASSPGQGDYGNQPQHF.